This T cell receptor (beta chain) was obtained from a study of blood T cell repertoires in COVID-19. Study summary: Nucleic acid was either cDNA or gDNA, and it came from T cells, B-cell-depleted T cells, or PBMCs.

V was cut by 8 bases and J by 1 base, with 5 bases left in between. CDR1 is MDHEN and CDR2 is SYDVKM in the germline V gene. This CDR3 has 11 residues. Recruitment covered about two dozen US areas and drew participants whose ages spanned 18 to 89 years. Clinical history reported by participants formed the basis on which cohorts were assigned. Methods used by the authors: Nucleated cell counts were estimated from reference gene primer amplification. Measured with immunoSEQ multiplex PCR; TCRdb has only the in-frame clones, and not every one. The D gene and trimming were derived from the DNA, and the V and J assignments and clone size from that table. The sample has 250,000 to 350,000 clones, around 91% seen once. As concerns this clone: The identical CDR3 is also encoded by other nucleotide sequences in the sample.

The V and J genes are TRBV28 and TRBJ1-1; no reliable D call. The TCR comes from a woman aged 18-29 years with acute COVID-19. Material for sequencing was PBMCs or T cells enriched from blood (not recorded which). The CDR3 DNA reads TGTGCCAGCCGGGGGAACACTGAAGCTTTCTTT. Residues: CASRGNTEAFF.